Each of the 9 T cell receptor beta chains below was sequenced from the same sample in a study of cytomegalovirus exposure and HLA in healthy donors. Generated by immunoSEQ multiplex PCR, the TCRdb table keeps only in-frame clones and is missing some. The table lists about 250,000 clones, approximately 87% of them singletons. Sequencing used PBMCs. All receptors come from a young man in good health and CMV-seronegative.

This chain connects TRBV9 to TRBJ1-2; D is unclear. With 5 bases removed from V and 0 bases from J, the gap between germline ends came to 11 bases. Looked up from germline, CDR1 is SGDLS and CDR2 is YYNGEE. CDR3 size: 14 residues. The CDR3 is CASSAALANYGYTF. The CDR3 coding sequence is TGTGCCAGCAGTGCGGCCCTGGCTAACTATGGCTACACCTTC. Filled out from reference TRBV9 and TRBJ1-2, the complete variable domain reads DSGVTQTPKHLITATGQRVTLRCSPRSGDLSVYWYQQSLDQGLQFLIQYYNGEERAKGNILERFSAQQFPDLHSELNLSSLELGDSALYFCASSAALANYGYTFGSGTRLTVV.

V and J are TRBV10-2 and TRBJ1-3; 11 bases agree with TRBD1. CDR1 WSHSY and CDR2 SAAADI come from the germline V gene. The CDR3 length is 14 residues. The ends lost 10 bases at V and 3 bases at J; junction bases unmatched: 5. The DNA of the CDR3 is TGCGCCACTGTGGACAGGGGGCTTGGAAACACCATATATTTT. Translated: CATVDRGLGNTIYF.

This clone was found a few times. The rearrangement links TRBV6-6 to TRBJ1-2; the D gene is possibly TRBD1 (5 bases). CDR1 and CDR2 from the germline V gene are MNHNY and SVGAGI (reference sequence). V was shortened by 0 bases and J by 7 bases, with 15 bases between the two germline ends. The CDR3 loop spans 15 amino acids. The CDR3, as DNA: TGTGCCAGCAGTTACTCGCCCAGGGCGGGGTTTGGCTACACCTTC. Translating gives CASSYSPRAGFGYTF.

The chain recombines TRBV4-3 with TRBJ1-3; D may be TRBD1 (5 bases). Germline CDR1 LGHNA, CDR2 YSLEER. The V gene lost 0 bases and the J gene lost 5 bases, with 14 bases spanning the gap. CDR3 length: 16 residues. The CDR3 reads CASSQDQAGPRNTIYF. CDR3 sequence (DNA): TGCGCCAGCAGCCAAGACCAGGCAGGGCCAAGAAACACCATATATTTT.

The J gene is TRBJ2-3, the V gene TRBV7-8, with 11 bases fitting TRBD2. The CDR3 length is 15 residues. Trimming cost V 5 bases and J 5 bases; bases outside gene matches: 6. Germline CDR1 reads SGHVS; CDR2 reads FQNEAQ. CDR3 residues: CASSRGLAGRDTQYF. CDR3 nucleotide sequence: TGTGCCAGCAGCCGCGGACTAGCGGGCCGAGATACGCAGTATTTT.

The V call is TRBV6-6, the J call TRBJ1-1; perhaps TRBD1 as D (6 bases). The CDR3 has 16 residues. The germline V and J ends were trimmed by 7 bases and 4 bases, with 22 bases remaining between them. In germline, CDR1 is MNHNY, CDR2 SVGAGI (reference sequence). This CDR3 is CASTLRINRAGTEAFF. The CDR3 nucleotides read TGTGCCAGCACTCTCCGAATAAACAGGGCGGGCACTGAAGCTTTCTTT.

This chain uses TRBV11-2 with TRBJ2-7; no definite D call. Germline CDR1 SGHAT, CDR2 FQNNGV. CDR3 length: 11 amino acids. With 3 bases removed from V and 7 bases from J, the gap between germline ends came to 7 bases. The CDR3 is CASSFTWEQYF. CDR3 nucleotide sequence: TGTGCCAGCAGCTTTACTTGGGAGCAGTACTTC. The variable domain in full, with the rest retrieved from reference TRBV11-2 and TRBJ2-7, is EAGVAQSPRYKIIEKRQSVAFWCNPISGHATLYWYQQILGQGPKLLIQFQNNGVVDDSQLPKDRFSAERLKGVDSTLKIQPAKLEDSAVYLCASSFTWEQYFGPGTRLTVT.

The chain's CDR3 is CAVKQGAFADTQYF. DNA for the CDR3: TGTGCTGTCAAACAGGGGGCTTTTGCAGATACGCAGTATTTT. The chain uses TRBV19 and TRBJ2-3; 9 nucleotides line up with TRBD1. Germline V gene sequence: CDR1 LNHDA, CDR2 SQIVND (reference sequence). This CDR3 is 14 amino acids long.

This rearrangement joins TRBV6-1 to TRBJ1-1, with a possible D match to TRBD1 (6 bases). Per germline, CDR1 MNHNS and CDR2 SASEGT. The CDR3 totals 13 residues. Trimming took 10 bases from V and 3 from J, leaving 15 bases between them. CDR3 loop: CATTQGLDTEAFF. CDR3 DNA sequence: TGTGCCACAACCCAGGGGCTCGACACTGAAGCTTTCTTT.